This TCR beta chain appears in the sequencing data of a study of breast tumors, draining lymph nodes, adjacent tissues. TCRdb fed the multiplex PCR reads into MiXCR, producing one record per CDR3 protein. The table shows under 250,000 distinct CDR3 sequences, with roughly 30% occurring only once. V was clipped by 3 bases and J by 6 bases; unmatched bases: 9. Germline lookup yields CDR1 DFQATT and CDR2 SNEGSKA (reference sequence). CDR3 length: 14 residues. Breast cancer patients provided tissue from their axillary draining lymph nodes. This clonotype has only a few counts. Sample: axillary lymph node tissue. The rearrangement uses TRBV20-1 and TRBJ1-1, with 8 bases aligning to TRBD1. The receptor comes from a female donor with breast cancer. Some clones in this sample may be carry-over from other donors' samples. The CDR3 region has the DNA TGCAGTGCTAGGGACAGGGAAGGAGGTCCTGAAGCTTTCTTT. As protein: CSARDREGGPEAFF.